This T cell receptor beta chain emerged from a study of blood T cell repertoires in COVID-19. Seattle enrolled patients during active infection and tracked them longitudinally. Authors' methods: Amplification from reference gene primers served as the basis for estimated nucleated cell counts. The protocol was immunoSEQ multiplex PCR, while the TCRdb copy is restricted to in-frame clones and leaves out a portion. The V and J calls and clone size were taken over from that table, and D and trimming were inferred from the DNA. The table records 430,000 or so clones, about 87% of them present only once. This CDR3 is built from 14 residues. Germline CDR1 is LGHDT and CDR2 is YNNKEL (reference sequence). Trimming left V 4 bases short and J 6 bases short, with 14 bases between.

The receptor comes from a man between 18 and 29 years old with COVID-19, enrolled during active disease. The sample consisted of peripheral blood. The J gene is TRBJ2-3, the V gene TRBV3-1 (or the pseudogene TRBV3-2); D is perhaps TRBD2 (6 bases). CDR3 DNA sequence: TGTGCCAGCAGCCCGGGGGATGAGGGGGATACGCAGTATTTT. As protein: CASSPGDEGDTQYF.